This passage covers 4 T cell receptor beta chains from one sample sequenced in a study of blood T cell repertoires in COVID-19. Libraries were prepared by immunoSEQ multiplex PCR; TCRdb keeps only in-frame clonotypes and omits some of them. The profile covers about 380,000 clones, with about 89% appearing a single time and approximately 1.2% taken by the ten largest. What was sequenced was PBMCs or T cells enriched from blood (not recorded which). The receptors here all came from a young man who had recovered from COVID-19.

V usage is TRBV7-2 and J usage is TRBJ1-1; D gene uncertain. V shed 1 base and J shed 4 bases, with 7 bases lying between them. Germline CDR1 reads SGHTA; CDR2 reads FQGNSA. There are 13 residues in the CDR3. CDR3 sequence (DNA): TGTGCCAGCAGCTTAGAGGAGTTCACTGAAGCTTTCTTT. Translating gives CASSLEEFTEAFF.

V and J are TRBV5-1 and TRBJ1-2; maybe TRBD1 (6 bases). The germline V gene encodes CDR1 SGHRS and CDR2 YFSETQ. This CDR3 has 15 amino acids. V was cut by 5 bases and J by 0 bases, with 14 bases left in between. CDR3 nucleotides: TGCGCCAGCAGTGCAGGGGCTACTACTAACTATGGCTACACCTTC. This translates into CASSAGATTNYGYTF.

V usage is TRBV6-5 and J usage is TRBJ1-1, with TRBD1 identical over 11 bases. CDR1 is MNHEY and CDR2 is SVGAGI in the germline V gene. J lost 4 bases, V lost 6 bases, and 4 bases had no gene match. There are 14 residues in the CDR3. In DNA, the CDR3 is TGTGCCAGCAGGATAGGGACAGGGGGCACTGAAGCTTTCTTT. It is translated as CASRIGTGGTEAFF.

This chain connects TRBV10-3 to TRBJ1-5; D might be TRBD1 (5 bases). Germline CDR1 is ENHRY and CDR2 is SYGVKD. The CDR3 runs 16 residues. Between the trimmed V and J ends, which lost 3 bases and 7 bases, there was a span of 19 bases. CDR3 loop: CAISDPGAGAGQPQHF. CDR3 bases: TGTGCCATCAGTGATCCCGGTGCTGGGGCAGGGCAGCCCCAGCATTTT.